This TCR beta chain comes out of a study of T cells in Graves' hyperthyroidism and ophthalmopathy. There were TCR beta CDR3 regions amplified from RNA transcripts. HTBI primers were employed in a first-round RT-PCR of the TCR CDR3. TCRdb re-called the multiplex PCR reads through MiXCR, storing one row per CDR3 protein. The table includes some 500,000 distinct CDR3 sequences, approximately 16% detected once. CDR3 size: 15 residues. The V gene's germline CDR1 is MNHNS and CDR2 SASEGT. General observations from the study: By a 13 V-J model, ophthalmopathy was set apart from stable hyperthyroidism.

Turning to this clonotype: Its antigen is still unknown. The junction departs from germline at one end; a sequencing error may be responsible.

V gene TRBV6-1 combines with J gene TRBJ1-4; a possible D gene is TRBD1 (6 bases). Sequencing was performed on blood. This receptor was taken from a woman under 40 with Graves' ophthalmopathy. CDR3 sequence reads: CANSPSVDSNEKLFF. CDR3 in DNA: TGTGCCAACAGTCCCTCTGTGGACAGTAATGAAAAACTGTTTTTT.